This T cell receptor beta chain emerged from a study of blood T cell repertoires in COVID-19. CDR3 length: 15 amino acids. Germline-derived CDR1 and CDR2 are KGHDR and SFDVKD. The V gene lost 3 bases and the J gene lost 2 bases, with 10 bases spanning the gap. Followed over time, Seattle patients had been enrolled while infection was active. Per the original data handling: Nucleated cell counts were estimated from reference gene primer amplification. Repertoires were generated with immunoSEQ multiplex PCR, while TCRdb's copy carries only in-frame clones and drops some. V and J calls and clone size come straight from that table; D and trimming were deduced from the DNA. The sample has some 240,000 clones; around 83% are singletons.

The chain carries TRBV24-1 and TRBJ2-1; D possibly corresponds to TRBD2 (5 bases). The TCR was taken from a woman aged 70-85 years with COVID-19, enrolled during active disease. Material for sequencing was peripheral blood. The DNA of the CDR3 is TGTGCCACCAGTGATCCCCTGAGGGCCTACAATGAGCAGTTCTTC. This codes for CATSDPLRAYNEQFF.